These 24 T cell receptor beta chains came from one sample sequenced in a study of blood T cell repertoires in COVID-19. TCRdb's copy holds only in-frame clones and misses some; the assay was immunoSEQ multiplex PCR. The table records 390,000 or so clones, roughly 89% of them present only once. The sample consisted of peripheral blood. These receptors originate from a woman in her 30s with active or convalescent COVID-19.

The CDR3 region is CASSGGQGSAQPQHF. CDR3 nucleotides: TGTGCCAGCAGTGGAGGACAGGGTTCGGCTCAGCCCCAGCATTTT. The chain joins TRBV2 to TRBJ1-5; the match to TRBD1 covers 8 bases. The CDR3 sequence is 15 residues long. V trimming: 4 bases; J trimming: 6 bases; junction bases outside the gene matches: 8. The germline CDR1 and CDR2 sequences are SNHLY and FYNNEI.

This chain connects TRBV4-2 to TRBJ2-1; TRBD2 matches 9 bases. There are 15 residues in the CDR3. CDR1 is LGHNA, CDR2 YNFKEQ, per germline. The trim removed 3 bases at V and 7 bases at J, leaving 7 bases unmatched. DNA for the CDR3: TGTGCCAGCAGCCAGACCTCTAGCGGGGTGAATGAGCAGTTCTTC. This codes for CASSQTSSGVNEQFF.

The gene calls are TRBV6-5 and TRBJ2-2; a weak D match, TRBD1 (7 bases). Trimming took 2 bases from V and 6 from J, leaving 13 bases between them. The CDR3 contains 15 residues. CDR1 and CDR2 (germline): MNHEY, SVGAGI. The CDR3 region has the DNA TGTGCCAGCAGTTACGGTCAGGGGGAGGCCGGGGAGCTGTTTTTT. It encodes CASSYGQGEAGELFF.

The chain recombines TRBV19 with TRBJ2-7; 9 bases are shared with TRBD1. The J segment lost 0 bases and the V segment lost 6 bases, leaving 9 bases of the junction unmatched. The CDR3 is 16 residues long. Germline V gene sequence: CDR1 LNHDA, CDR2 SQIVND (reference sequence). The DNA for the CDR3 is TGTGCCAGTAGCAGAACCACAGGGGGCCCCTCCTACGAGCAGTACTTC. It yields the protein CASSRTTGGPSYEQYF. The variable domain in full, completed from reference TRBV19 and TRBJ2-7, reads DGGITQSPKYLFRKEGQNVTLSCEQNLNHDAMYWYRQDPGQGLRLIYYSQIVNDFQKGDIAEGYSVSREKKESFPLTVTSAQKNPTAFYLCASSRTTGGPSYEQYFGPGTRLTVT.

The V call is TRBV9, the J call TRBJ2-2; 8 nucleotides line up with TRBD2. Germline V gene data show CDR1 as SGDLS and CDR2 as YYNGEE. V was pared by 7 bases and J by 1 base, with 9 bases of the junction left unmatched. The CDR3 has 16 amino acids. CDR3 protein: CASARSSGKNTGELFF. For the CDR3, the DNA is TGTGCCAGCGCCAGGAGTAGCGGGAAGAACACCGGGGAGCTGTTTTTT.

The V gene is TRBV5-1, the J gene TRBJ2-2; 8 bases align to TRBD1. The CDR3 totals 15 residues. CDR1 is SGHRS and CDR2 is YFSETQ in the germline V gene. J was trimmed by 7 bases and V by 0 bases; bases with no gene match: 5. The CDR3 nucleotides read TGCGCCAGCAGCTTGGATGCAGGGGGCTACGGGGAGCTGTTTTTT. Translated: CASSLDAGGYGELFF.

The sample holds many counts of this clone. Other DNA sequences in the same sample also yield this CDR3. This chain connects TRBV30 to TRBJ1-5, with a tentative D call TRBD1 (5 bases). Germline-derived CDR1 and CDR2 are GTSNPN and SVGIG (reference sequence). The CDR3 has 13 residues. V was cut by 0 bases and J by 2 bases, with 5 bases left in between. The CDR3 coding sequence is TGTGCCTGGAGTGTACAGGGCAATCAGCCCCAGCATTTT. Translation: CAWSVQGNQPQHF.

This sequence joins TRBV25-1 and TRBJ1-2, with 8 bases fitting TRBD1. The CDR3 extends over 17 amino acids. V lost 5 bases and J lost 0; bases outside the gene matches: 11. Germline loops: CDR1 MGHDK, CDR2 SYGVNS. CDR3 residues: CASSPGTGVGANYGYTF. The CDR3 DNA sequence: TGTGCCAGCAGTCCTGGGACAGGAGTGGGGGCTAACTATGGCTACACCTTC.

This chain links TRBV29-1 with TRBJ1-3; D is undetermined. The germline V gene encodes CDR1 SQVTM and CDR2 ANQGSEA. Trimming took off 3 bases at V and 4 bases at J, with 10 bases between the two ends. This CDR3 region has 13 residues. The CDR3 DNA reads as TGCAGCGTTGAGGAGTCCCCCGGAAACACCATATATTTT. Its protein is CSVEESPGNTIYF.

This clone was counted once. The rearrangement uses TRBV27 and TRBJ2-7; possible D gene TRBD2, 6 bases. V lost 0 bases to trimming and J lost 3 bases, with 12 bases between them. CDR1 MNHEY and CDR2 SMNVEV come from the germline V gene (reference sequence). The CDR3 is 15 residues long. CDR3 in DNA: TGTGCCAGCAGTTTATCATGGGGGGTCGGCTACGAGCAGTACTTC. Amino acids: CASSLSWGVGYEQYF.

The chain carries TRBV5-4 and TRBJ2-3; TRBD2 matches at 8 bases. Trimming took 5 bases from V and 1 from J; bases not matched to a gene: 6. The CDR3 is 15 amino acids. Germline V lookup: CDR1 SGHNT, CDR2 YYREEE (reference sequence). CDR3 residues: CASSTGGGRTDTQYF. The CDR3, as DNA: TGTGCCAGCAGTACCGGGGGGGGTCGCACAGATACGCAGTATTTT.

J is TRBJ2-7 and V is TRBV6-5, with D possibly being TRBD2 (6 bases). Looked up from germline, CDR1 is MNHEY and CDR2 is SVGAGI. This CDR3 contains 15 residues. V was pared by 0 bases and J by 5 bases, with 14 bases between. CDR3 DNA sequence: TGTGCCAGCAGTTACTCGAGAGGGAGGTTGAACGAGCAGTACTTC. Its translation: CASSYSRGRLNEQYF.

The chain links TRBV3-1 (or the pseudogene TRBV3-2) to TRBJ2-2, with 9 bases identical to TRBD2. Germline V CDR1 and CDR2: LGHDT, YNNKEL (reference sequence). V trimming: 3 bases; J trimming: 10 bases; junction bases outside the gene matches: 6. The CDR3 totals 14 residues. The CDR3 sequence: CASSHPGLAAELFF. The CDR3 region has the DNA TGTGCCAGCAGCCACCCGGGACTAGCAGCGGAGCTGTTTTTT.

The genes are TRBV3-1 (or the pseudogene TRBV3-2) and TRBJ1-6; D not resolved. The CDR3 totals 14 residues. CDR1 and CDR2 (germline): LGHDT, YNNKEL (reference sequence). V was shortened by 1 base and J by 7 bases, with 8 bases between the two germline ends. In nucleotides, the CDR3 is TGTGCCAGCAGCCAAGCGCAAAGCAATTCACCCCTCCACTTT. It yields the protein CASSQAQSNSPLHF.

This clone was observed a few times. This rearrangement joins TRBV19 to TRBJ1-5; 10 positions match TRBD1. The CDR3 consists of 14 residues. Germline V gene sequence: CDR1 LNHDA, CDR2 SQIVND (reference sequence). J lost 4 bases, V lost 7 bases, and 4 bases had no gene match. Written as DNA, the CDR3 is TGTGCCAGTACAAGGGACAGGGGAAATCAGCCCCAGCATTTT. Amino acids: CASTRDRGNQPQHF.

The chain links TRBV5-6 to TRBJ2-3; D gene unclear. V lost 3 bases to trimming and J lost 2 bases, with 4 bases between them. CDR1 and CDR2 (germline): SGHDT, YYEEEE. This CDR3 is 12 amino acids long. This CDR3 is CASSYNTDTQYF. The CDR3 DNA reads as TGTGCCAGCAGCTATAACACAGATACGCAGTATTTT.

V is TRBV6-5 and J is TRBJ2-1; D remains ambiguous. Germline assignment: CDR1 MNHEY and CDR2 SVGAGI. The CDR3 runs 15 residues. V gave up 6 bases and J gave up 0 bases, with 12 bases separating them. This chain's CDR3 is CASSLPRSSYNEQFF. The CDR3 coding sequence is TGTGCCAGCAGCCTACCGAGGAGCTCCTACAATGAGCAGTTCTTC.

The chain uses TRBV5-1 and TRBJ1-3; D gene uncertain. Germline V gene data show CDR1 as SGHRS and CDR2 as YFSETQ. Trimming took off 0 bases at V and 0 bases at J, with 13 bases between the two ends. This CDR3 contains 17 residues. For the CDR3, the DNA is TGCGCCAGCAGCTTGGTCTCTCCCTCTCTCTCTGGAAACACCATATATTTT. It specifies CASSLVSPSLSGNTIYF. The variable domain in full, with the rest retrieved from reference TRBV5-1 and TRBJ1-3, is KAGVTQTPRYLIKTRGQQVTLSCSPISGHRSVSWYQQTPGQGLQFLFEYFSETQRNKGNFPGRFSGRQFSNSRSEMNVSTLELGDSALYLCASSLVSPSLSGNTIYFGEGSWLTVV.

The chain combines TRBV5-6 with TRBJ2-4; 7 bases are a match to TRBD1. J gave up 9 bases and V 4 bases, and 13 bases lay outside the gene matches. This CDR3 spans 15 amino acids. The germline gives CDR1 SGHDT, CDR2 YYEEEE. CDR3 region: CASSQTGWVEGIQYF. The CDR3 DNA follows: TGTGCCAGCAGCCAGACAGGGTGGGTAGAGGGCATTCAGTACTTC.

The chain employs TRBV5-5 and TRBJ1-3; 7 nucleotides match TRBD1. After removal of 3 bases from V and 0 bases from J, the junction contained 3 bases not matched to a gene. The CDR3 is 15 residues long. Germline lookup yields CDR1 SGHKS and CDR2 YYEKEE (reference sequence). CDR3 bases: TGTGCCAGCAGCTGGGGACAGCTCTCTGGAAACACCATATATTTT. Translated, it gives CASSWGQLSGNTIYF.

This chain uses TRBV7-9 with TRBJ2-5, with 11 bases matching TRBD2. Germline CDR1 reads SEHNR; CDR2 reads FQNEAQ (reference sequence). V was pared by 4 bases and J by 5 bases, with 3 bases of the junction left unmatched. The CDR3 consists of 14 residues. The CDR3 spells CASSSGLAGETQYF. The CDR3, as DNA: TGTGCCAGCAGCTCCGGACTAGCGGGCGAGACCCAGTACTTC.

The chain uses TRBV9 and TRBJ1-1; TRBD1 agrees at 7 bases. V was clipped by 6 bases and J by 4 bases; unmatched bases: 9. Germline V gene lookup returns CDR1 SGDLS and CDR2 YYNGEE. The CDR3 spans 14 residues. The chain's CDR3 is CASTSTGMGTEAFF. CDR3 coding DNA: TGTGCCAGCACATCGACAGGGATGGGCACTGAAGCTTTCTTT.

The chain employs TRBV29-1 and TRBJ2-7; 10 nucleotides agree with TRBD1. CDR3 size: 14 residues. The trim removed 5 bases at V and 6 bases at J, leaving 10 bases unmatched. Germline V gene lookup returns CDR1 SQVTM and CDR2 ANQGSEA. CDR3 nucleotide sequence: TGCAGCGTTCTACCGGGACAGGGGACTGGCGAGCAGTACTTC. It encodes CSVLPGQGTGEQYF.

In regard to this clone: This specimen includes other DNA sequences encoding the same CDR3. The gene calls are TRBV12-3 or TRBV12-4 and TRBJ2-2; D remains ambiguous. The length of the CDR3 is 11 residues. Trimming removed 3 bases from V and 8 bases from J, with 4 bases in between. The CDR3 DNA reads TGTGCCAGCAGTTTTTATGGGGAGCTGTTTTTT. Its translation is CASSFYGELFF.